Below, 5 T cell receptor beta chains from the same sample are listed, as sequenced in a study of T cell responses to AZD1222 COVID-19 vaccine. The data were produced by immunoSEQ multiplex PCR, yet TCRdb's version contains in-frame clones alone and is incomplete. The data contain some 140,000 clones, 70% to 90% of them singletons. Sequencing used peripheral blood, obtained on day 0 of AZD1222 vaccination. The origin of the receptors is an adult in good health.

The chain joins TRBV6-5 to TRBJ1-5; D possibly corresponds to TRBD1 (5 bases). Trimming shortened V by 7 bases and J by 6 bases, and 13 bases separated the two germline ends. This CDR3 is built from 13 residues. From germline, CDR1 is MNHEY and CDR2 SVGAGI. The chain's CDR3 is CASTPGGGQPQHF. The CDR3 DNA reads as TGTGCCAGCACCCCGGGGGGAGGTCAGCCCCAGCATTTT.

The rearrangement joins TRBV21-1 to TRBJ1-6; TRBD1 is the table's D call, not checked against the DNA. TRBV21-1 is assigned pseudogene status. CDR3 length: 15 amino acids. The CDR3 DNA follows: TGTGCCAGCAGCAAAGTCCTCAGGGGGGCGGCACCCCTCCACTTT. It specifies CASSKVLRGAAPLHF.

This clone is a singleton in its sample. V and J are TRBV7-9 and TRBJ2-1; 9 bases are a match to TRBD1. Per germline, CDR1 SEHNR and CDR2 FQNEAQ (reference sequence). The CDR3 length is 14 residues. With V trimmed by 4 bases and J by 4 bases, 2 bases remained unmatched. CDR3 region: CASSWGTGYNEQFF. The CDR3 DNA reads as TGTGCCAGCAGCTGGGGGACAGGGTACAATGAGCAGTTCTTC.

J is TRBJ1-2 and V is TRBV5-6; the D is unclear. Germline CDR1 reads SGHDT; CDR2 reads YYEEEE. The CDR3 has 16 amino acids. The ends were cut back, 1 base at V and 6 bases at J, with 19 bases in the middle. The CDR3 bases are TGTGCCAGCAGCTTGTCCCGTCGTAGAGGGCGACATGGCTACACCTTC. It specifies CASSLSRRRGRHGYTF.

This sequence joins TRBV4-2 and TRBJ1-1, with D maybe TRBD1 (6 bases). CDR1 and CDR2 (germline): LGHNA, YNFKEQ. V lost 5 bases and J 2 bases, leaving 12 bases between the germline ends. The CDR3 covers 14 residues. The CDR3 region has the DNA TGTGCCAGCAGCTCCAGACAGGAAAACACTGAAGCTTTCTTT. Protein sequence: CASSSRQENTEAFF.